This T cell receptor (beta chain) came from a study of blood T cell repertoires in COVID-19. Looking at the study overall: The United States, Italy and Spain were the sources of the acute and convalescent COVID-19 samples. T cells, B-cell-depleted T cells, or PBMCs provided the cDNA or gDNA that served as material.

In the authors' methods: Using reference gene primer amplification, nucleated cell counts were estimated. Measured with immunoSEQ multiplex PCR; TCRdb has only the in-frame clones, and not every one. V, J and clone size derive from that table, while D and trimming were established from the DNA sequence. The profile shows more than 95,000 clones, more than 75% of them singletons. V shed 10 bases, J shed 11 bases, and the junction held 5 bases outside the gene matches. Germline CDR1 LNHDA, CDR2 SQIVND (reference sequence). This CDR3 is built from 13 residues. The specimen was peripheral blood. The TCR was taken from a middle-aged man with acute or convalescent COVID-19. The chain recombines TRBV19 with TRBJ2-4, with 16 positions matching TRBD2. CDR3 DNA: TGTGCCACCACGGGACTAGCGGGAGGGGTTCAGTACTTC. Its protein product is CATTGLAGGVQYF.